Below, 24 T cell receptor beta chains from the same sample are listed, as sequenced in a study of T cells in Graves' hyperthyroidism and ophthalmopathy. The CDR3 regions of TCR beta were amplified from RNA transcripts. HTBI primers were used for first-round RT-PCR of the TCR CDR3. TCRdb itself ran the multiplex PCR reads through MiXCR, one entry per CDR3 protein. The table records some 770,000 distinct CDR3 sequences, less than 20% of them present only once. Sequenced input: blood. The receptors stem from a young man with Graves' hyperthyroidism.

The rearrangement links TRBV6-1 to TRBJ1-2; tentative D call: TRBD1 (5 bases). Trimming took off 7 bases at V and 5 bases at J, with 14 bases between the two ends. The CDR3 runs 13 residues. The germline V gene has CDR1 MNHNS and CDR2 SASEGT. The CDR3 nucleotides are TGTGCCAGCACCTCCGGGACGGATTATGGCTACACCTTC. It codes for CASTSGTDYGYTF.

On this clonotype: The junction and the germline gene differ at one end; a read error may be behind it. This sequence joins TRBV20-1 and TRBJ2-7; TRBD1 agrees at 9 bases. Germline CDR1 reads DFQATT; CDR2 reads SNEGSKA (reference sequence). The length of the CDR3 is 15 residues. For the CDR3, the DNA is TGCAGTGCCAGAGCCCGGACAGGGGAAATCTTCGAGCAGTACTTC. As protein: CSARARTGEIFEQYF.

V gene TRBV20-1 combines with J gene TRBJ1-5; 7 bases are a match to TRBD1. Germline V gene lookup returns CDR1 DFQATT and CDR2 SNEGSKA (reference sequence). The CDR3 extends over 12 amino acids. Trimming at V came to 6 bases and at J to 5 bases, leaving 4 bases not matched to a gene. The CDR3 reads CSARDSHQPQHF. The CDR3 DNA reads as TGCAGTGCACGGGACAGCCATCAGCCCCAGCATTTT.

A few counts support this clonotype. The chain uses TRBV9 and TRBJ1-5; TRBD1 matches 9 bases. Germline V CDR1 and CDR2: SGDLS, YYNGEE. Trimming cost V 4 bases and J 1 base; bases outside gene matches: 3. The CDR3 consists of 15 residues. The CDR3 DNA reads TGTGCCAGCAGCCAGACAGGGGGGAGCAATCAGCCCCAGCATTTT. Translating gives CASSQTGGSNQPQHF.

The chain couples TRBV10-1 to TRBJ2-7; the D gene is possibly TRBD2 (6 bases). This CDR3 is 15 amino acids long. The V end was cut by 6 bases, the J end by 2 bases, with 17 bases between. In germline, CDR1 is WNHNN, CDR2 SYGVQD (reference sequence). The CDR3 coding sequence is TGCGCCAGCAGCAAAAACCGGGACTTCGCCTACGAGCAGTACTTC. It is translated as CASSKNRDFAYEQYF.

In regard to this clonotype: A much larger clone is a single base away; this may be a read error. V and J are TRBV28 and TRBJ2-2, with D possibly called TRBD1 or TRBD2 (5 bases each). The V gene lost 6 bases and the J gene lost 2 bases, with 16 bases spanning the gap. The CDR3 sequence is 16 residues long. Germline CDR1 and CDR2: MDHEN and SYDVKM. This chain's CDR3 is CASSPPQGANTGELFF. CDR3 sequence (DNA): TGTGCCAGCAGCCCTCCGCAGGGAGCTAACACCGGGGAGCTGTTTTTT.

This clonotype appeared many times. The rearrangement links TRBV2 to TRBJ2-1, with 7 nucleotides matching TRBD1. Per the germline V gene, CDR1 is SNHLY and CDR2 is FYNNEI. After removal of 4 bases from V and 0 bases from J, the junction contained 15 bases not matched to a gene. The CDR3 has 19 amino acids. The CDR3 region has the DNA TGTGCCAGCAGTGTTACCGGGACAGAATTTTATCCCTCCTACAATGAGCAGTTCTTC. Its translation is CASSVTGTEFYPSYNEQFF.

This clonotype was picked up many times. This sequence joins TRBV20-1 and TRBJ1-5; D uncertain. The V end lost 5 bases, the J end lost 2 bases, and 16 bases lay between the germline ends. This CDR3 is built from 15 residues. Per germline, CDR1 DFQATT and CDR2 SNEGSKA (reference sequence). Here the CDR3 DNA reads TGCAGTGCTCCCTTCCCGGGATCGGGCAATCAGCCCCAGCATTTT. Translating gives CSAPFPGSGNQPQHF.

CDR3 in amino acids: CSVEGSAVGDTQYF. In nucleotides, the CDR3 is TGCAGCGTTGAGGGATCGGCGGTGGGAGATACGCAGTATTTT. The chain joins TRBV29-1 to TRBJ2-3; D gene uncertain. Trimming stripped 3 bases from V and 5 bases from J, with 15 bases between. The CDR3 spans 14 residues. Germline lookup yields CDR1 SQVTM and CDR2 ANQGSEA.

This clonotype was observed at least ten times. The chain combines TRBV30 with TRBJ2-3; 13 bases map to TRBD2. The J segment lost 6 bases and the V segment lost 0 bases, leaving 9 bases of the junction unmatched. The CDR3 is made up of 17 amino acids. The germline V gene has CDR1 GTSNPN and CDR2 SVGIG (reference sequence). CDR3 sequence reads: CAWSVRRTSGSKDTQYF. CDR3 nucleotide sequence: TGTGCCTGGAGTGTTAGGAGGACTAGCGGGAGCAAGGATACGCAGTATTTT.

In the case of this clonotype: A junction boundary mismatches the germline segment, possibly from a read error. The chain is built from TRBV5-8 and TRBJ1-1; D is possibly TRBD1 (5 bases). Germline lookup yields CDR1 SGHTS and CDR2 YDEGEE. CDR3 length equals 16 residues. This CDR3 is CTSSRGTYGVNTEAFF. The CDR3 DNA reads TGTACCAGCAGCCGAGGGACTTATGGGGTGAACACTGAAGCTTTCTTT.

This clonotype was counted at least ten times. This chain uses TRBV3-1 with TRBJ2-1; 12 bases are shared with TRBD2. V shed 4 bases and J 8 bases; nucleotides not matched to a gene: 3. Germline CDR1 is LGHDT and CDR2 is YNNKEL (reference sequence). The CDR3 extends over 14 amino acids. The CDR3 nucleotides are TGTGCCAGCAGCCGCCTAGCGGGAGGGGATGAGCAGTTCTTC. Amino acid sequence: CASSRLAGGDEQFF.

This clonotype was seen ten or more times. V usage is TRBV2 and J usage is TRBJ1-1; tentative D call: TRBD1 (6 bases). V lost 3 bases to trimming and J lost 1 base, with 12 bases between them. Germline values: CDR1 SNHLY, CDR2 FYNNEI. The CDR3 is 15 residues long. As DNA, the CDR3 is TGTGCCAGCAGTGACTCCGGGGGCAGGAACACTGAAGCTTTCTTT. Amino acids: CASSDSGGRNTEAFF. The entire variable domain, with the rest obtained from reference TRBV2 and TRBJ1-1, is as follows: EPEVTQTPSHQVTQMGQEVILRCVPISNHLYFYWYRQILGQKVEFLVSFYNNEISEKSEIFDDQFSVERPDGSNFTLKIRSTKLEDSAMYFCASSDSGGRNTEAFFGQGTRLTVV.

This clonotype was counted between two and nine times. V gene TRBV11-3 combines with J gene TRBJ2-1, with TRBD2 matching over 10 bases. CDR3 size: 17 residues. V shed 4 bases, J shed 7 bases, and the junction held 13 bases outside the gene matches. Looked up from germline, CDR1 is SGHNT and CDR2 is YENEEA. CDR3 protein: CASSSALLAGVHNEQFF. CDR3 sequence (DNA): TGTGCCAGCAGCTCCGCCCTCCTAGCGGGAGTACATAATGAGCAGTTCTTC.

Many counts were recorded for this clonotype. The chain has TRBV16 and TRBJ1-4, with a possible D match to TRBD1 (5 bases). The CDR3 consists of 14 residues. Per germline, CDR1 KGHSY and CDR2 FQNENV. Deletions cut 4 bases from V and 4 bases from J, with 10 bases between. Here the CDR3 DNA reads TGTGCCAGCAGCCGACAGCCCCATAATGAAAAACTGTTTTTT. Its translation is CASSRQPHNEKLFF.

This clonotype has at least ten counts. V usage is TRBV28 and J usage is TRBJ1-5; the D is unclear. The germline CDR1 and CDR2 sequences are MDHEN and SYDVKM. The germline V and J ends were trimmed by 5 bases and 6 bases, with 14 bases remaining between them. This CDR3 is 14 amino acids long. This CDR3 is CASSATRAGQPQHF. The CDR3 coding sequence is TGTGCCAGCAGTGCGACGAGGGCGGGTCAGCCCCAGCATTTT.

The genes are TRBV18 and TRBJ2-7; D might be TRBD2 (5 bases). The CDR3 loop spans 15 amino acids. In germline, CDR1 is KGHSH, CDR2 LQKENI. V lost 1 base and J 0 bases, leaving 10 bases between the germline ends. This CDR3 reads CASSPQGAPSYEQYF. As DNA, the CDR3 is TGTGCCAGCTCACCACAGGGAGCCCCCTCCTACGAGCAGTACTTC.

The V and J genes are TRBV20-1 and TRBJ2-7; 9 bases fit TRBD1. The V segment lost 3 bases and the J segment 5 bases; nucleotides outside the gene matches: 8. Germline CDR1 DFQATT, CDR2 SNEGSKA (reference sequence). CDR3 length: 14 amino acids. The CDR3 DNA sequence: TGCAGTGCTAGGGAGACAGGGGGGAGAAACGAGCAGTACTTC. Amino acid sequence: CSARETGGRNEQYF.

The table lists this clonotype with many counts. The CDR3 DNA is TGCGCCAGCAGCTTGGGTGGCGGACTTGAAGCTTTCTTT. This translates into CASSLGGGLEAFF. The chain employs TRBV5-1 and TRBJ1-1, with D unclear. CDR1 SGHRS and CDR2 YFSETQ come from the germline V gene. The CDR3 loop spans 13 amino acids. The V gene lost 0 bases and the J gene lost 7 bases, with 10 bases spanning the gap.

This clonotype was observed a few times. The rearrangement joins TRBV5-8 to TRBJ2-2, with 7 bases matching TRBD1. CDR3 length: 15 amino acids. V lost 2 bases to trimming and J lost 3 bases; unmatched junction nucleotides: 4. Germline CDR1 SGHTS, CDR2 YDEGEE. CDR3 loop: CASSFNRGHTGELFF. The CDR3 DNA sequence: TGTGCCAGCAGCTTCAACAGGGGCCACACCGGGGAGCTGTTTTTT.

In its sample, this clonotype was seen many times. V is TRBV20-1 and J is TRBJ2-3, with TRBD1 matching 7 bases. The V segment lost 3 bases and the J segment 1 base; nucleotides outside the gene matches: 10. From germline, CDR1 is DFQATT and CDR2 SNEGSKA (reference sequence). The CDR3 totals 16 residues. The CDR3 loop is CSARPRDRAGTDTQYF. In DNA, the CDR3 is TGCAGTGCTAGGCCTAGGGACAGAGCAGGCACAGATACGCAGTATTTT.

The genes are TRBV28 and TRBJ2-7; perhaps D is TRBD1 or TRBD2 (5 bases each). Germline CDR1 reads MDHEN; CDR2 reads SYDVKM. The CDR3 runs to 11 residues. V shed 7 bases and J shed 5 bases, with 9 bases lying between them. The CDR3 protein is CASTGTHEQYF. The CDR3 DNA is TGTGCCAGCACCGGGACCCACGAGCAGTACTTC.

The chain has TRBV7-2 and TRBJ2-1; possibly TRBD2 for D (6 bases). Germline V gene sequence: CDR1 SGHTA, CDR2 FQGNSA. V lost 4 bases and J lost 5, with 15 bases in between. This CDR3 has 15 residues. CDR3 bases: TGTGCCAGCAGCTCGTTGGCGGGGATCCACAATGAGCAGTTCTTC. Amino acid sequence: CASSSLAGIHNEQFF.

J is TRBJ2-2 and V is TRBV2; either TRBD1 or TRBD2 may fit D (7 bases each). The length of the CDR3 is 12 residues. The V and J ends lost 7 bases and 13 bases respectively, with 16 bases between them. Germline-derived CDR1 and CDR2 are SNHLY and FYNNEI. CDR3 sequence (DNA): TGTGCCAGCAATAACGACAGGGAGGGGCTGTTTTTT. Translating gives CASNNDREGLFF.